Listed below are T cell receptor beta chains from one sample, sequenced in a study of cytomegalovirus exposure and HLA in healthy donors. Here immunoSEQ multiplex PCR was the method, and the copy in TCRdb shows in-frame clones only, minus some. This sample has tens of thousands of clones; 65% to 80% occur once, and the top ten carry roughly 7%. The sample was PBMCs. Receptors were obtained from a man aged 30 to 45 in good health and CMV-seropositive. Both conserved end residues are part of each CDR3. The D gene is left open where the match is weak. The listing skips clone size in some rows; elsewhere it reads once, few, many or a size class.

TRBJ1-1 | 14 | . | TRBV5-4 | TRBD1 | TGTGCCAGCAGTTCTCAGGGGGCTGGCACTGAAGCTTTCTTT | CASSSQGAGTEAFF
TRBJ2-7 | 11 | few | TRBV6-6 | . | TGTGCCATCCAGCAGGGATACGAGCAGTACTTC | CAIQQGYEQYF
TRBJ2-1 | 13 | medium-sized | TRBV6-4 | . | TGTGCCAGCAGTGAGACAGAGTACAATGAGCAGTTCTTC | CASSETEYNEQFF
TRBJ1-4 | 14 | many | TRBV10-3 | TRBD1 | TGTGCCTCCGGACAGGGGGCGCAGGGTGAAAAACTGTTTTTT | CASGQGAQGEKLFF
TRBJ1-4 | 16 | once | TRBV7-2 | . | TGTGCCAGCAGCTTTACAGGGTCGGGCACTAATGAAAAACTGTTTTTT | CASSFTGSGTNEKLFF
TRBJ2-3 | 16 | . | TRBV14 | TRBD1 | TGTGCCAGCAGCCACTCCGGGACAGGGGTAGCAGATACGCAGTATTTT | CASSHSGTGVADTQYF
TRBJ1-6 | 15 | once | TRBV18 | . | TGTGCCAGCTCAATACAGGGTCGCGGGAATTCACCCCTCCACTTT | CASSIQGRGNSPLHF
TRBJ1-1 | 14 | . | TRBV19 | TRBD1 | TGTGCCAGTAGTACCACTACAGGGGGCACTGAAGCTTTCTTT | CASSTTTGGTEAFF
TRBJ2-7 | 13 | few | TRBV5-4 | . | TGTGCCAGCAGCTTTGACTTGTCCTACGAGCAGTACTTC | CASSFDLSYEQYF
TRBJ1-4 | 15 | few | TRBV4-3 | TRBD1 | TGCGCCAGCAGCCAAAACAGGGGGCCTAATGAAAAACTGTTTTTT | CASSQNRGPNEKLFF
TRBJ1-2 | 13 | . | TRBV27 | TRBD1 | TGTGCCAGCAGTGTGACAGGGGTCTATGGCTACACCTTC | CASSVTGVYGYTF
TRBJ1-1 | 14 | . | TRBV25-1 | . | TGTGCCAGCAGCGGGGCGATACAGGGAACTGAAGCTTTCTTT | CASSGAIQGTEAFF
TRBJ1-4 | 13 | . | TRBV7-2 | . | TGTGCCAGCAGCTTAGACAGGGAGGAAAAACTGTTTTTT | CASSLDREEKLFF
TRBJ1-2 | 15 | . | TRBV5-4 | TRBD1 | TGTGCCAGCAGCGCCGGGACAGGGGAATTGGGCGGCTACACCTTC | CASSAGTGELGGYTF
TRBJ1-2 | 15 | few | TRBV5-6 | TRBD1 | TGTGCCAGCAGCCCCGACAGGGGGTTCGGGTATGGCTACACCTTC | CASSPDRGFGYGYTF
TRBJ1-1 | 16 | . | TRBV15 | . | TGTGCCACCAGCAGAGAAAATTTGGCTGTTTTCCCTGAAGCTTTCTTT | CATSRENLAVFPEAFF
TRBJ2-5 | 13 | . | TRBV2 | . | TGTGCCAGCAGTATACAGACTACGGAGACCCAGTACTTC | CASSIQTTETQYF
TRBJ2-2 | 15 | . | TRBV9 | TRBD2 | TGTGCCAGCAGCGTAGCGGGGGGGGGTGTCGGGGAGCTGTTTTTT | CASSVAGGGVGELFF
TRBJ1-2 | 15 | . | TRBV7-3 | . | TGTGCCAGCAGCTTAACGGGGGGGCCGGCTTATGGCTACACCTTC | CASSLTGGPAYGYTF
TRBJ2-6 | 17 | . | TRBV7-2 | . | TGTGCCAGCAGCTTTGTGATGGGGCGATCTGGAGCCAACGTCCTGACTTTC | CASSFVMGRSGANVLTF